This T cell receptor (beta chain) was documented in a study of early T cells in non-severe SARS-CoV-2 infection. The CDR3 length is 14 residues. Trimming left V 11 bases short and J 0 bases short, with 14 bases between. The germline gives CDR1 MNHEY, CDR2 SVGAGI. This clonotype was counted ten times or more. Via MiXCR, TCRdb re-called the 5' RACE reads, giving one row per CDR3 protein. Of about 56,000 distinct CDR3 sequences detected, approximately 16% appear once; the ten largest clones hold over 4%. The receptor's source is an adult who was a healthcare worker with PCR-confirmed SARS-CoV-2 infection or an uninfected control (not recorded which). The J gene is TRBJ2-1, the V gene TRBV6-5; D gene uncertain. This sample comprised whole blood, obtained at baseline. CDR3 amino acids: CASSPMSSYNEQFF. DNA of the CDR3: TGTGCCTCTTCTCCTATGAGCTCCTACAATGAGCAGTTCTTC.